These 14 T cell receptor beta chains share one sample of origin, sequenced in a study of blood T cell repertoires in COVID-19. Measured with immunoSEQ multiplex PCR; TCRdb has only the in-frame clones, and not every one. The sample consists of over 350,000 clones, approximately 90% of them appearing once. Sequenced: PBMCs or T cells enriched from blood (not recorded which). Receptors originate from a woman in her 40s who had been exposed to COVID-19.

The CDR3 DNA sequence: TGTGCCAGCAGCTCGACAGGTCCCGAGCAGTACTTC. Protein: CASSSTGPEQYF. The chain couples TRBV7-3 to TRBJ2-7; a possible D gene is TRBD1 (6 bases). CDR3 size: 12 residues. V was clipped by 4 bases and J by 6 bases, with 10 bases between them. Germline V gives CDR1 SGHTA, CDR2 FQGTGA.

The V gene is TRBV7-2, the J gene TRBJ2-2; TRBD2 agrees at 10 bases. Germline V gene lookup returns CDR1 SGHTA and CDR2 FQGNSA. The CDR3 covers 16 residues. Germline trimming cut 4 bases from V and 4 bases from J; bases unmatched to any gene: 6. This CDR3 is CASSSLAGALTGELFF. The CDR3 coding sequence is TGTGCCAGCAGCTCTCTAGCGGGGGCCCTCACCGGGGAGCTGTTTTTT.

The V and J genes are TRBV5-4 and TRBJ2-7; TRBD1 matches 8 bases. The length of the CDR3 is 16 residues. CDR1 SGHNT and CDR2 YYREEE come from the germline V gene (reference sequence). V was clipped by 2 bases and J by 6 bases; unmatched bases: 13. The CDR3 spells CASSLGAGQASPEQYF. The CDR3 DNA follows: TGTGCCAGCAGCTTAGGGGCGGGACAGGCCTCCCCCGAGCAGTACTTC. The full variable domain, with the rest looked up from reference TRBV5-4 and TRBJ2-7, is ETGVTQSPTHLIKTRGQQVTLRCSSQSGHNTVSWYQQALGQGPQFIFQYYREEENGRGNFPPRFSGLQFPNYSSELNVNALELDDSALYLCASSLGAGQASPEQYFGPGTRLTVT.

The rearrangement links TRBV2 to TRBJ1-1; D is perhaps TRBD1 (6 bases). The CDR3 length is 18 residues. V was clipped by 6 bases and J by 2 bases, with 25 bases between them. Germline CDR1 reads SNHLY; CDR2 reads FYNNEI. As DNA, the CDR3 is TGTGCCAGCAGGGAAAGGGGGATGGCGATTGAATTAAACACTGAAGCTTTCTTT. The encoded protein is CASRERGMAIELNTEAFF. The full variable domain, rest sourced from reference TRBV2 and TRBJ1-1, is EPEVTQTPSHQVTQMGQEVILRCVPISNHLYFYWYRQILGQKVEFLVSFYNNEISEKSEIFDDQFSVERPDGSNFTLKIRSTKLEDSAMYFCASRERGMAIELNTEAFFGQGTRLTVV.

The rearrangement uses TRBV10-2 and TRBJ1-4, with D unresolved. V lost 3 bases and J lost 5, with 10 bases in between. CDR3 length equals 14 residues. Germline V gives CDR1 WSHSY, CDR2 SAAADI. The chain's CDR3 is CASSEWRQNEKLFF. Here the CDR3 DNA reads TGCGCCAGCAGTGAATGGCGGCAAAATGAAAAACTGTTTTTT.

With respect to this clone: Germline and junction disagree at one end, which may indicate a read error. J is TRBJ2-5 and V is TRBV7-7; TRBD1 aligns across 10 bases. The CDR3 is 15 residues long. The germline gives CDR1 SSHAT, CDR2 FNYEAQ (reference sequence). The CDR3 sequence is CASSLTGGRGETQYF. The CDR3 DNA reads as TGTGCTAGCAGCCTGACAGGGGGCAGAGGAGAGACCCAGTACTTC.

The chain has TRBV4-3 and TRBJ2-2, with 11 nucleotides matching TRBD2. The CDR3 covers 16 residues. Trimming cost V 6 bases and J 3 bases; bases outside gene matches: 6. CDR1 LGHNA and CDR2 YSLEER come from the germline V gene. Here the CDR3 reads CASSPSLAGDTGELFF. The CDR3 DNA sequence: TGCGCCAGCAGTCCCTCACTAGCGGGAGACACCGGGGAGCTGTTTTTT.

With respect to this clone: The sample holds other DNA sequences that translate to the same CDR3. The chain uses TRBV18 and TRBJ2-2, with a possible D match to TRBD2 (7 bases). Trimming took 0 bases from V and 1 from J, leaving 9 bases between them. Germline V gene sequence: CDR1 KGHSH, CDR2 LQKENI. This CDR3 spans 16 amino acids. The chain's CDR3 is CASSPPGGRNTGELFF. CDR3 bases: TGTGCCAGCTCACCACCGGGGGGGCGGAACACCGGGGAGCTGTTTTTT.

The rearrangement joins TRBV30 to TRBJ2-2; maybe TRBD1 (5 bases). The CDR3 has 16 residues. Trimming shortened V by 5 bases and J by 1 base, and 17 bases separated the two germline ends. The V gene's germline CDR1 is GTSNPN and CDR2 SVGIG (reference sequence). The DNA for the CDR3 is TGTGCCTGGGGGCCTTTAGGGGCCTTGAACACCGGGGAGCTGTTTTTT. Translated, it gives CAWGPLGALNTGELFF.

DNA of the CDR3: TGTGCCACCAGCAGAGGGACCGGGACAGGGGCAACCGGGGAGCTGTTTTTT. This translates into CATSRGTGTGATGELFF. The chain has TRBV15 and TRBJ2-2; 10 bases align to TRBD1. This CDR3 is 17 amino acids long. Germline CDR1 LNHNV, CDR2 YYDKDF (reference sequence). V was pared by 1 base and J by 5 bases, with 7 bases of the junction left unmatched.

This clone was detected only a few times. The V call is TRBV2, the J call TRBJ2-5; D is possibly TRBD1 (6 bases). Germline CDR1 reads SNHLY; CDR2 reads FYNNEI. This CDR3 contains 15 residues. V gave up 6 bases and J gave up 0 bases, with 14 bases separating them. CDR3 in amino acids: CASRRGTLYQETQYF. CDR3 nucleotides: TGTGCCAGCAGGAGGGGGACCTTGTACCAAGAGACCCAGTACTTC. Full variable domain (remainder filled in from reference TRBV2 and TRBJ2-5): EPEVTQTPSHQVTQMGQEVILRCVPISNHLYFYWYRQILGQKVEFLVSFYNNEISEKSEIFDDQFSVERPDGSNFTLKIRSTKLEDSAMYFCASRRGTLYQETQYFGPGTRLLVL.

A word on this clone: A read error may account for a junction end that differs from germline. The V call is TRBV5-6, the J call TRBJ2-7; D uncertain. This CDR3 has 14 residues. Per germline, CDR1 SGHDT and CDR2 YYEEEE. The CDR3 loop is CASSFGQASSEQYF. Here the CDR3 DNA reads TGTGCCAGCAGCTTTGGGCAGGCCTCCTCCGAGCAGTACTTC.

The genes are TRBV7-8 and TRBJ1-4; D remains ambiguous. Trimming shortened V by 5 bases and J by 5 bases, and 12 bases separated the two germline ends. Germline V lookup: CDR1 SGHVS, CDR2 FQNEAQ. The CDR3 has 14 residues. The DNA of the CDR3 is TGTGCCAGCAGCATCAGGTTTTACAATGAAAAACTGTTTTTT. Amino acid sequence: CASSIRFYNEKLFF.

V usage is TRBV7-2 and J usage is TRBJ2-2, with 8 positions matching TRBD2. This CDR3 contains 17 residues. The trim removed 3 bases at V and 2 bases at J, leaving 8 bases unmatched. CDR1 and CDR2 from the germline V gene are SGHTA and FQGNSA. The CDR3, as DNA: TGTGCCAGCAGCTTGAAGCTACTAGCGGCAAACACCGGGGAGCTGTTTTTT. It specifies CASSLKLLAANTGELFF.